This TCR beta chain appears in the sequencing data of a study of cytomegalovirus exposure and HLA in healthy donors. A remark on this clone: Antigen: not known. One end of the junction varies from germline; a read error may be responsible.

Germline V gene data show CDR1 as SGHAT and CDR2 as FQNNGV. The CDR3 extends over 15 amino acids. Primers for the PCR totalled 60 Vbeta and 13 Jbeta. Profiling relied on immunoSEQ multiplex PCR, and the TCRdb table lists in-frame clones only, not all of them. Its table records 75,000 to 90,000 clones. General study points: Generally TCR sequences proved uncommon, though certain public TCRs appeared in numerous donors. Some TCR beta chains (approximately 180 of them) were listed as cytomegalovirus-associated.

The TCR originated in a woman aged 55-75 years in good health and CMV-seronegative. The source material was PBMCs. This chain links TRBV11-2 with TRBJ2-7; 12 nucleotides agree with TRBD1. In nucleotides, the CDR3 is TGTGCCAGCAGCCAAACCGGGACAGGGGGCTACGGGCAGTACTTC. Translating gives CASSQTGTGGYGQYF.